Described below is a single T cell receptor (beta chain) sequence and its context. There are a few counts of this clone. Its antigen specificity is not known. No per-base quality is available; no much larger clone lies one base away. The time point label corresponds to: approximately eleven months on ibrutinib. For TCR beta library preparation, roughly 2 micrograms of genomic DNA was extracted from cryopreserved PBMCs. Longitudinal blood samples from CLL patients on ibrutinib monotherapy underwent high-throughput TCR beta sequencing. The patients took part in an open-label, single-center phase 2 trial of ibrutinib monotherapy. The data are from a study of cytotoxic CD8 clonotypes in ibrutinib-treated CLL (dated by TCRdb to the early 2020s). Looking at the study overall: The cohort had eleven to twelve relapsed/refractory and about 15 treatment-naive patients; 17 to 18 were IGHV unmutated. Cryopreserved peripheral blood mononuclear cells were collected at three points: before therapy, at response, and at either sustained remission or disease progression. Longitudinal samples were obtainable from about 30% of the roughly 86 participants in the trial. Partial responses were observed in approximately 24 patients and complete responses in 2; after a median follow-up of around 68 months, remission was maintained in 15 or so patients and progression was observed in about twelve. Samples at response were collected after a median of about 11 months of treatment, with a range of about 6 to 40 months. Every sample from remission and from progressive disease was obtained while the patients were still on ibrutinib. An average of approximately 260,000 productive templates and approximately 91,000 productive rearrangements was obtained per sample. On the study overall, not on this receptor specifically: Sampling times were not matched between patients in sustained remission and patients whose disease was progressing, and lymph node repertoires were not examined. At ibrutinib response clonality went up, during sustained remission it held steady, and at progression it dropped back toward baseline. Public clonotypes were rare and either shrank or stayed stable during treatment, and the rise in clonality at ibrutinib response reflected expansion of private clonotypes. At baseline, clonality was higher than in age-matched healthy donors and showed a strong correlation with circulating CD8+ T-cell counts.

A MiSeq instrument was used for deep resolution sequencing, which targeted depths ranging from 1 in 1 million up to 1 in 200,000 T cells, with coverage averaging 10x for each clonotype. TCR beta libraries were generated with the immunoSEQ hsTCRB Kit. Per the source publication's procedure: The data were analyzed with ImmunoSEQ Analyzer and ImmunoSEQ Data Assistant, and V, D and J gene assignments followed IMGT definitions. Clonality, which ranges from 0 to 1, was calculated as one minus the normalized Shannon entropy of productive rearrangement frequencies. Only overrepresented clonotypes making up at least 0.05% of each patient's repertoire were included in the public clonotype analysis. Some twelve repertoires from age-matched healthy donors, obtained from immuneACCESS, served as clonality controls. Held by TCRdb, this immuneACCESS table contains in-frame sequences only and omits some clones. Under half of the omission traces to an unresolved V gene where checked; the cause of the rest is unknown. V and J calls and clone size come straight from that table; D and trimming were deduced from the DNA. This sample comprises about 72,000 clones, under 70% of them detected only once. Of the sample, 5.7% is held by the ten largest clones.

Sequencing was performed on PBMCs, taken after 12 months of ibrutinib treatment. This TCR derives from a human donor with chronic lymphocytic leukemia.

The CDR3 has the sequence CASSQRHGGGNTIYF. The bases read TGCGCCAGCAGCCAAAGACACGGAGGTGGCAACACCATATATTTT. Recombination joined TRBV4-3 with TRBJ1-3, with the D gene uncertain. CDR1 LGHNA and CDR2 YSLEER were looked up in the germline V gene. V lost 2 bases and J lost 7 bases; the stretch between them is 15 bases long. CDR3 length: 15 amino acids, cysteine to phenylalanine. The DNA shown is the 45-base CDR3, in frame from base 1.